The entry that follows covers one T cell receptor beta chain sequence. The germline V and J ends were trimmed by 5 bases and 5 bases, with 6 bases remaining between them. The CDR3 runs 12 residues. The germline gives CDR1 SEHNR, CDR2 FQNEAQ (reference sequence). This entry belongs to a study of brain T cells in children with intractable seizures. The method was immunoSEQ multiplex PCR; TCRdb's version includes in-frame clones alone and lacks a portion of them. The profile covers 95,000 to 120,000 clones, with 94% appearing a single time and roughly 4% taken by the ten largest. Sequencing was performed on peripheral blood, taken at surgery. The clonotype comes from a boy younger than two with hemimegalencephaly and intractable seizures. The genes are TRBV7-9 and TRBJ2-2, with D possibly matching TRBD1 (6 bases). The CDR3 DNA is TGTGCCAGCAGCAGGGGGACCGGGGAGCTGTTTTTT. Amino acid sequence: CASSRGTGELFF.